A single sample is the source of the 5 T cell receptor beta chains below, sequenced in a study of blood T cell repertoires in COVID-19. The table came from immunoSEQ multiplex PCR; TCRdb's copy has only in-frame clones and leaves some out. The table has about 160,000 clones, 80% to 90% seen once. The sequencing sample was made of peripheral blood. These receptors all stem from a woman aged 70-85 years with acute or convalescent COVID-19.

The rearrangement joins TRBV6-4 to TRBJ1-6; D is unresolved. Deletions cut 2 bases from V and 5 bases from J, with 7 bases between. This CDR3 has 14 amino acids. CDR1 is MRHNA, CDR2 SNTAGT, per germline. CDR3: CASSDGGHNSPLHF. The CDR3 nucleotides read TGTGCCAGCAGTGACGGCGGCCATAATTCACCCCTCCACTTT.

This chain joins TRBV4-3 and TRBJ2-7; 9 bases are a match to TRBD2. Germline loops: CDR1 LGHNA, CDR2 YSLEER. V lost 0 bases and J lost 3; bases outside the gene matches: 9. The CDR3 runs 17 residues. As DNA, the CDR3 is TGCGCCAGCAGCCAAGACGAACCTGGTAGCGGGGGCTACGAGCAGTACTTC. It translates to CASSQDEPGSGGYEQYF.

This clone was counted a few times. V gene TRBV28 combines with J gene TRBJ2-2; 10 bases fit TRBD2. Germline V CDR1 and CDR2: MDHEN, SYDVKM. The V gene end was trimmed by 5 bases and the J gene end by 5 bases; junction bases not matched to a gene: 8. The CDR3 sequence is 16 residues long. CDR3 nucleotide sequence: TGTGCCAGCAGTACCTCTAGCGGGAGTGGGACCGGGGAGCTGTTTTTT. Translation gives CASSTSSGSGTGELFF.

This clone was detected a few times. This sequence joins TRBV7-6 and TRBJ1-4; D remains unclear. This CDR3 region has 17 residues. Trimming cost V 6 bases and J 0 bases, with 17 bases left between them. Germline values: CDR1 SGHVS, CDR2 FNYEAQ. CDR3 in amino acids: CASRPEAGATTNEKLFF. CDR3 nucleotides: TGTGCCAGCAGGCCCGAGGCGGGCGCAACAACTAATGAAAAACTGTTTTTT.

The rearrangement joins TRBV7-6 to TRBJ2-3; 9 nucleotides agree with TRBD2. CDR1 is SGHVS, CDR2 FNYEAQ, per germline. V was clipped by 5 bases and J by 1 base; unmatched bases: 4. This CDR3 comprises 15 residues. CDR3 loop: CASSPVAGGTDTQYF. The CDR3 DNA sequence: TGTGCCAGCAGCCCAGTAGCGGGGGGCACAGATACGCAGTATTTT.